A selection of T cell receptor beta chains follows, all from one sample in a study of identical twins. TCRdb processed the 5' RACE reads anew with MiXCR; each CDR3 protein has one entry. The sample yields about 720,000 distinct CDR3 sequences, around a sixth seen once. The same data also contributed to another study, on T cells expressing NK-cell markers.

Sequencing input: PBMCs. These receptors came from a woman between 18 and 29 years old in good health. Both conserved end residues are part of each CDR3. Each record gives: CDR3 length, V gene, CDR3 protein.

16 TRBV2 CASSATSGSSSDTQYF
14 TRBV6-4 CASSGSGSGGELFF
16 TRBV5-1 CASSQTGQGSTDTQYF
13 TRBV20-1 CSARGQRGETQYF
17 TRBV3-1 CASSQYDQGGLQDTQYF
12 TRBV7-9 CASSLQVTEAFF
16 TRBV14 CASSHAGAVRGGEQYF
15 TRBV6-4 CASSDSVGGSTEAFF
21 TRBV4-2 CASSIRRGGRRDRVEVDTQYF
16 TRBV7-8 CASSFFQREAKNIQYF
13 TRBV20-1 CSANRGPVGELFF
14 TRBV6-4 CASSDSPTGDTQYF
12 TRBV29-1 CSVQTGEFEQFF
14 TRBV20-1 CSAPHSEGLAEVFF
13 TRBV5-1 CASSLGSNYGYTF
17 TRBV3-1 CASSQELAGGQGDTQYF
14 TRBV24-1 CATSDGQGGETQYF
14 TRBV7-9 CASSWGRGNQPQHF
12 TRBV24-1 CATTPDGYGYTF
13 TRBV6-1 CASSMYFQETQYF
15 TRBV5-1 CASSLRGQGRDTQYF
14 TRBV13 CASSLGRGTGELFF
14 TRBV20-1 CSVRPGLASYEQYF
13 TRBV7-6 CASSLSANNEQFF
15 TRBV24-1 CATSDPGGNTGELFF
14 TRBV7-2 CASSPKTGGETQYF
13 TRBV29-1 CSADTRLDETQYF
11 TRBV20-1 CSARRADTQYF